Shown below are 28 T cell receptor beta chains from a single sample sequenced in a study of CD8 T cells in Susac syndrome. RNA was extracted with the RNeasy kit, and a quantity of about 0.45 to 1 ug was reverse transcribed using random hexamers. TCRdb analysed the immunoSEQ multiplex PCR reads with MiXCR anew, one entry per CDR3 protein. This sample has under 200,000 distinct CDR3 sequences, with roughly 90% found just once. Sequences were obtained from CD4+ T cells from PBMCs. The receptor source for this set is a human donor with Susac syndrome.

V usage is TRBV20-1 and J usage is TRBJ1-2; D is ambiguous. Germline V gene data show CDR1 as DFQATT and CDR2 as SNEGSKA (reference sequence). The CDR3 sequence is 15 residues long. The V end was cut by 3 bases, the J end by 5 bases, with 19 bases between. CDR3 sequence: CSASDGVSLKYGYTF. CDR3 nucleotide sequence: TGCAGTGCTAGTGACGGGGTGTCTCTGAAGTATGGCTACACCTTC.

The chain is built from TRBV25-1 and TRBJ2-3; TRBD1 is a possible D gene (6 bases). There are 15 residues in the CDR3. Trimming cost V 4 bases and J 2 bases, with 13 bases left between them. Looked up from germline, CDR1 is MGHDK and CDR2 is SYGVNS. CDR3 coding DNA: TGTGCCAGCAGTGCAACAGGGTACTACACAGATACGCAGTATTTT. Protein product: CASSATGYYTDTQYF.

The chain employs TRBV30 and TRBJ2-1, with D perhaps assigned TRBD1 or TRBD2 (6 bases each). The germline gives CDR1 GTSNPN, CDR2 SVGIG (reference sequence). The CDR3 covers 12 residues. V was shortened by 3 bases and J by 13 bases, with 16 bases between the two germline ends. CDR3 region: CAWRGTGGLQFF. In nucleotides, the CDR3 is TGTGCCTGGAGGGGGACTGGGGGGCTTCAGTTCTTC. Complete variable domain (other parts from reference TRBV30 and TRBJ2-1): SQTIHQWPATLVQPVGSPLSLECTVEGTSNPNLYWYRQAAGRGLQLLFYSVGIGQISSEVPQNLSASRPQDRQFILSSKKLLLSDSGFYLCAWRGTGGLQFFGPGTRLTVL.

The rearrangement links TRBV5-1 to TRBJ2-3; tentative D call: TRBD2 (5 bases). Germline V gene data show CDR1 as SGHRS and CDR2 as YFSETQ. The CDR3 sequence is 16 residues long. V lost 0 bases to trimming and J lost 4 bases, with 15 bases between them. CDR3 in amino acids: CASSLVQGSSADTQYF. CDR3 bases: TGCGCCAGCAGCTTGGTGCAAGGGAGTTCGGCAGATACGCAGTATTTT.

The rearrangement links TRBV27 to TRBJ2-1, with 8 nucleotides matching TRBD1. Germline V gene sequence: CDR1 MNHEY, CDR2 SMNVEV (reference sequence). The CDR3 loop spans 15 amino acids. J gave up 6 bases and V 0 bases, and 4 bases lay outside the gene matches. The DNA of the CDR3 is TGTGCCAGCAGTTTATCGGTAGGGACAGGCAATGAGCAGTTCTTC. Translation: CASSLSVGTGNEQFF.

The gene calls are TRBV20-1 and TRBJ1-2; 8 bases are shared with TRBD1. The V and J ends lost 6 bases and 4 bases, in that order; junction bases with no gene match: 16. Germline values: CDR1 DFQATT, CDR2 SNEGSKA (reference sequence). The CDR3 has 16 amino acids. The CDR3 nucleotides read TGCAGTGCGCCGAAAGGTCCAGGGGGCGCGGGCTATGGCTACACCTTC. This encodes CSAPKGPGGAGYGYTF.

The rearrangement uses TRBV9 and TRBJ2-1, with D possibly TRBD1 on 6 matching bases. The CDR3 runs 15 residues. The germline CDR1 and CDR2 sequences are SGDLS and YYNGEE. The V end lost 1 base, the J end lost 10 bases, and 18 bases lay between the germline ends. CDR3 sequence reads: CASSVPGQFPSEQFF. The CDR3 DNA follows: TGTGCCAGCAGCGTACCGGGACAATTTCCGTCGGAGCAGTTCTTC.

The gene calls are TRBV20-1 and TRBJ2-7; tentatively, D is TRBD1 or TRBD2 (5 bases each). Germline assignment: CDR1 DFQATT and CDR2 SNEGSKA (reference sequence). The CDR3 is made up of 13 amino acids. V was clipped by 5 bases and J by 6 bases, with 17 bases between them. CDR3 in amino acids: CSAPLGASTEQYF. CDR3 in DNA: TGCAGTGCTCCCCTCGGGGCTAGTACCGAGCAGTACTTC.

This clonotype appeared a single time. This chain links TRBV13 with TRBJ1-1; unclear D gene. Germline values: CDR1 PRHDT, CDR2 FYEKMQ (reference sequence). V dropped 0 bases and J dropped 1 base, with 9 bases sitting between them. CDR3 length equals 15 residues. The CDR3 loop is CASSLGAGRNTEAFF. The DNA of the CDR3 is TGTGCCAGCAGCTTAGGGGCGGGCAGGAACACTGAAGCTTTCTTT.

V gene TRBV7-3 combines with J gene TRBJ1-2; D gene unclear. V was clipped by 8 bases and J by 3 bases, with 16 bases between them. CDR1 is SGHTA and CDR2 is FQGTGA in the germline V gene. CDR3 length: 14 amino acids. The CDR3 DNA is TGTGCCAGCCGCCCGGGTAACGGGGACTATGGCTACACCTTC. It is translated as CASRPGNGDYGYTF.

This chain links TRBV5-1 with TRBJ2-2; a possible D gene is TRBD1 (5 bases). V lost 6 bases, J lost 0 bases, and 15 bases lay in between. Germline CDR1 SGHRS, CDR2 YFSETQ. The length of the CDR3 is 16 residues. This CDR3 is CASKISQGSNTGELFF. The CDR3 coding sequence is TGCGCCAGCAAAATTAGCCAGGGATCGAACACCGGGGAGCTGTTTTTT.

The chain recombines TRBV5-1 with TRBJ1-1, with D perhaps TRBD1 (6 bases). Per germline, CDR1 SGHRS and CDR2 YFSETQ. This CDR3 has 14 residues. Trimming took off 2 bases at V and 0 bases at J, with 8 bases between the two ends. In nucleotides, the CDR3 is TGCGCCAGCAGCTTTGAGGGGGTGAACACTGAAGCTTTCTTT. Translation: CASSFEGVNTEAFF. Supplemented by reference TRBV5-1 and TRBJ1-1, the full variable domain reads KAGVTQTPRYLIKTRGQQVTLSCSPISGHRSVSWYQQTPGQGLQFLFEYFSETQRNKGNFPGRFSGRQFSNSRSEMNVSTLELGDSALYLCASSFEGVNTEAFFGQGTRLTVV.

V and J are TRBV2 and TRBJ1-3; D is undetermined. CDR3 length equals 16 residues. CDR1 SNHLY and CDR2 FYNNEI come from the germline V gene. Trimming removed 2 bases from V and 0 bases from J, with 11 bases in between. DNA for the CDR3: TGTGCCAGCAGTGAATTGTCGCCTATCTCTGGAAACACCATATATTTT. This translates into CASSELSPISGNTIYF.

The V call is TRBV28, the J call TRBJ2-1; unclear D gene. Per the germline V gene, CDR1 is MDHEN and CDR2 is SYDVKM. Between the trimmed V and J ends, which lost 7 bases and 6 bases, there was a span of 10 bases. CDR3 size: 12 residues. The CDR3 sequence is CASNSVGNEQFF. The CDR3, as DNA: TGTGCCAGCAACAGCGTTGGCAATGAGCAGTTCTTC. The full variable domain, in which reference TRBV28 and TRBJ2-1 provide the parts outside the CDR3, is DVKVTQSSRYLVKRTGEKVFLECVQDMDHENMFWYRQDPGLGLRLIYFSYDVKMKEKGDIPEGYSVSREKKERFSLILESASTNQTSMYLCASNSVGNEQFFGPGTRLTVL.

The gene calls are TRBV20-1 and TRBJ1-2, with TRBD1 matching 9 bases. This CDR3 region has 12 residues. Germline CDR1 is DFQATT and CDR2 is SNEGSKA (reference sequence). DNA for the CDR3: TGCAGAACCCGGGACAGGGCCTATGGCTACACCTTC. Protein sequence: CRTRDRAYGYTF.

V usage is TRBV5-1 and J usage is TRBJ1-1, with D possibly matching TRBD1 (6 bases). V was shortened by 6 bases and J by 4 bases, with 16 bases between the two germline ends. Germline V gene data show CDR1 as SGHRS and CDR2 as YFSETQ. The CDR3 extends over 14 amino acids. The CDR3 region is CASNRGALGTEAFF. The CDR3 nucleotides are TGCGCCAGCAATCGGGGGGCGCTGGGCACTGAAGCTTTCTTT. The whole variable domain, filled in from reference TRBV5-1 and TRBJ1-1, reads KAGVTQTPRYLIKTRGQQVTLSCSPISGHRSVSWYQQTPGQGLQFLFEYFSETQRNKGNFPGRFSGRQFSNSRSEMNVSTLELGDSALYLCASNRGALGTEAFFGQGTRLTVV.

This clonotype was counted between two and nine times. The CDR3 spells CASGQVYGYTF. Written as DNA, the CDR3 is TGTGCCAGCGGCCAAGTCTATGGCTACACCTTC. The rearrangement joins TRBV28 to TRBJ1-2; no definite D call. The ends were cut back, 8 bases at V and 4 bases at J, with 8 bases in the middle. This CDR3 comprises 11 residues. The germline gives CDR1 MDHEN, CDR2 SYDVKM.

This chain joins TRBV6-6 and TRBJ2-6, with a possible D match to TRBD1 (6 bases). Germline values: CDR1 MNHNY, CDR2 SVGAGI (reference sequence). CDR3 length: 16 amino acids. The V gene lost 5 bases and the J gene lost 3 bases, with 14 bases spanning the gap. CDR3 region: CASSQGQISGANVLTF. The CDR3 nucleotides read TGTGCCAGCAGTCAAGGACAGATCAGTGGGGCCAACGTCCTGACTTTC.

The chain carries TRBV20-1 and TRBJ1-1, with 12 bases lining up with TRBD1. The CDR3 runs to 14 residues. J lost 8 bases, V lost 0 bases, and 4 bases had no gene match. Germline V gene data show CDR1 as DFQATT and CDR2 as SNEGSKA (reference sequence). This CDR3 is CSAREGQGAREAFF. Written as DNA, the CDR3 is TGCAGTGCTAGAGAGGGACAGGGGGCGAGGGAAGCTTTCTTT.

This chain links TRBV4-1 with TRBJ2-7; the match to TRBD2 covers 9 bases. The CDR3 is made up of 19 amino acids. Germline CDR1 is MGHRA and CDR2 is YSYEKL. V lost 0 bases, J lost 1 base, and 13 bases stayed unmatched. CDR3 residues: CASSQDAVAGGLKSYEQYF. CDR3 coding DNA: TGCGCCAGCAGCCAAGATGCCGTTGCGGGAGGGCTGAAATCCTACGAGCAGTACTTC.

The chain recombines TRBV6-5 with TRBJ2-5, with D hard to call. The CDR3 is made up of 12 amino acids. The V and J ends lost 7 bases and 4 bases respectively, with 10 bases between them. The V gene's germline CDR1 is MNHEY and CDR2 SVGAGI. DNA for the CDR3: TGTGCCAGCACCCTAACTGGAGAGACCCAGTACTTC. It translates to CASTLTGETQYF.

The chain has TRBV20-1 and TRBJ2-2; possibly TRBD2 for D (6 bases). The V gene's germline CDR1 is DFQATT and CDR2 SNEGSKA (reference sequence). V gave up 6 bases and J gave up 3 bases, with 11 bases separating them. The CDR3 has 13 amino acids. The CDR3 spells CSAPGGYTGELFF. The CDR3 DNA sequence: TGCAGTGCACCCGGGGGATACACCGGGGAGCTGTTTTTT.

The rearrangement uses TRBV10-3 and TRBJ2-1; the D call may be TRBD1 or TRBD2 (5 bases each). V shed 6 bases and J shed 0 bases, with 12 bases lying between them. This CDR3 spans 15 amino acids. Per germline, CDR1 ENHRY and CDR2 SYGVKD. The chain's CDR3 is CAIRNAGSSYNEQFF. The CDR3 nucleotides read TGTGCCATCAGGAATGCAGGGAGCTCCTACAATGAGCAGTTCTTC.

The V gene is TRBV7-6, the J gene TRBJ1-3; 8 positions match TRBD1. The germline CDR1 and CDR2 sequences are SGHVS and FNYEAQ. The V and J ends lost 6 bases and 8 bases, in that order; junction bases with no gene match: 9. The CDR3 has 14 residues. CDR3 residues: CASSNAGQGDTIYF. The CDR3 bases are TGTGCCAGCAGTAACGCTGGACAGGGAGACACCATATATTTT. Using reference TRBV7-6 and TRBJ1-3 for the parts outside the CDR3, the full variable domain is GAGVSQSPRYKVTKRGQDVALRCDPISGHVSLYWYRQALGQGPEFLTYFNYEAQQDKSGLPNDRFSAERPEGSISTLTIQRTEQRDSAMYRCASSNAGQGDTIYFGEGSWLTVV.

This clonotype was seen a few times. Written as DNA, the CDR3 is TGTGCCAGCAGCTTTTCCCGGGGGGGAAATGAGCAGTTCTTC. Its protein is CASSFSRGGNEQFF. The chain combines TRBV7-8 with TRBJ2-1; 8 nucleotides match TRBD2. With V trimmed by 3 bases and J by 7 bases, 5 bases remained unmatched. Per the germline V gene, CDR1 is SGHVS and CDR2 is FQNEAQ. CDR3 length equals 14 residues.

This sequence joins TRBV6-5 and TRBJ1-1, with a weak D call TRBD1 (6 bases). The CDR3 covers 15 residues. V was cut by 7 bases and J by 0 bases, with 15 bases left in between. CDR1 MNHEY and CDR2 SVGAGI come from the germline V gene. In DNA form, the CDR3 reads TGTGCCAGCAAAGGTCAGGGGTGGATGAACACTGAAGCTTTCTTT. Amino acid sequence: CASKGQGWMNTEAFF.

This rearrangement joins TRBV7-2 to TRBJ1-2; possible D gene TRBD1, 5 bases. V shed 0 bases and J shed 4 bases, with 9 bases lying between them. From germline, CDR1 is SGHTA and CDR2 FQGNSA. The CDR3 extends over 14 amino acids. CDR3: CASSLAGQGYGYTF. In DNA, the CDR3 is TGTGCCAGCAGCTTAGCGGGGCAGGGCTATGGCTACACCTTC.

The chain combines TRBV19 with TRBJ1-2, with a possible D match to TRBD1 (5 bases). CDR1 and CDR2 from the germline V gene are LNHDA and SQIVND (reference sequence). V was shortened by 4 bases and J by 5 bases, with 5 bases between the two germline ends. The CDR3 spans 11 residues. The chain's CDR3 is CASSKGYGYTF. The CDR3, as DNA: TGTGCCAGTAGTAAGGGGTATGGCTACACCTTC. The full variable domain, completed using reference TRBV19 and TRBJ1-2, is DGGITQSPKYLFRKEGQNVTLSCEQNLNHDAMYWYRQDPGQGLRLIYYSQIVNDFQKGDIAEGYSVSREKKESFPLTVTSAQKNPTAFYLCASSKGYGYTFGSGTRLTVV.